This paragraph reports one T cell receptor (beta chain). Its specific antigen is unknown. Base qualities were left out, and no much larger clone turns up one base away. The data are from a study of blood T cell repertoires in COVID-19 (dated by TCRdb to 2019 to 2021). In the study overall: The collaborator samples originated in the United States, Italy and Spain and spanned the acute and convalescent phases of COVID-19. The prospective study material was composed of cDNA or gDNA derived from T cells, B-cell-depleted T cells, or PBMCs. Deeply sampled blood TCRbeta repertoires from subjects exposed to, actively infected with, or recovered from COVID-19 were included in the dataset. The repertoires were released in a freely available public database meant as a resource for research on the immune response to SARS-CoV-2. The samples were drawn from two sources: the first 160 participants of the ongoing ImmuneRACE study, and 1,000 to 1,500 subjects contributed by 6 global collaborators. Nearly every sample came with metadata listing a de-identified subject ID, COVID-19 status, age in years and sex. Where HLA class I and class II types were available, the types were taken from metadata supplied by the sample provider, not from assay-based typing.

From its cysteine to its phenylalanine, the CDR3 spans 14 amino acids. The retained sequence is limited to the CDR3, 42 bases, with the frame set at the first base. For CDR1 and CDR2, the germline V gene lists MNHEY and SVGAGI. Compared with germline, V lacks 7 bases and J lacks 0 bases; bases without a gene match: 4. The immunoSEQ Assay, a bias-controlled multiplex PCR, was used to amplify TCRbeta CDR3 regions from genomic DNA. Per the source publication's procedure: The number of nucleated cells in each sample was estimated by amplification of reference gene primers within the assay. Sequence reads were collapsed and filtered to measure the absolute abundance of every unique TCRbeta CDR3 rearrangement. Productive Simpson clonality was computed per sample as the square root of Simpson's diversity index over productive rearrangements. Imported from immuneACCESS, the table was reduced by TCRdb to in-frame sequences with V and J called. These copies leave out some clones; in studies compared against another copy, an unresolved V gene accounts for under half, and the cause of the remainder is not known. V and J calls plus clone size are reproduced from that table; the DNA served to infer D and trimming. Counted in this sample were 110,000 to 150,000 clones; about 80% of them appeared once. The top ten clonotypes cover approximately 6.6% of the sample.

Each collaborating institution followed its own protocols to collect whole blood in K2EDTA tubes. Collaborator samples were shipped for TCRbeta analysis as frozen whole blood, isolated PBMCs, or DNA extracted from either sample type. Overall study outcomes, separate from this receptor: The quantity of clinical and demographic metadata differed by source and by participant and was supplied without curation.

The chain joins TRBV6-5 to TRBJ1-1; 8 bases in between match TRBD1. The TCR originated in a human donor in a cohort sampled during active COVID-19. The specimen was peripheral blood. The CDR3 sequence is CASNRQGMNTEAFF. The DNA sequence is TGTGCCAGCAACCGACAGGGGATGAACACTGAAGCTTTCTTT.